This record concerns one T cell receptor beta chain sequence. The clone's antigen remains unknown. Per-nucleotide qualities are absent, and no much larger clonotype sits a single base away. Using the deep immunoSEQ assay, multiplex PCR amplified TCR CDR3 regions from genomic DNA. For each cell subset, the extracted genomic DNA was distributed evenly across all wells of several immunoSEQ 96-well plates, and each plate served as one replicate. For sorted subsets, each replicate PCR was loaded with about 0.2 ug genomic DNA, equivalent to some 27,000 T cell genomes. Purified libraries were measured with a Qubit 3.0 fluorometer, size-checked on a Bioanalyzer 2100, and measured again with the KAPA Library Quantification kit. Every immunoSEQ 96-well plate was sequenced on a dedicated single-read 150-cycle Illumina NextSeq 550 flow cell. The original methods were these. The immunoSEQ output contained only junctional sequences without quality scores, so filtering could not match that applied to full-length reads. Sequences were annotated with PyIR, a Python wrapper for IgBLAST v1.9, using IMGT germline references to assign V/J genes and CDR3. Reads with weak V/J assignments (E-value above 1e-6), missing CDR3, stop codons, out-of-frame junctions, or ambiguous translated residues were removed. V3J clonotypes were defined as sequences sharing an identical inferred V gene, J gene, and CDR3 amino acid sequence. Percentage overlap between repertoires was calculated by dividing the number of shared unique clonotypes by the size of the smaller repertoire. Richness of each repertoire was evaluated using RTK rarefaction, the Chao1 estimator, and Recon v2.1 estimates of unobserved clonotypes. Generation probabilities for all TCRbeta clonotypes obtained by the gDNA method from a handful of donors were computed using OLGA. TCRdb holds this immuneACCESS table with in-frame rearrangements only. Some clones are missing; in checked studies, unresolved V genes explain under half, and the rest has no known cause. The DNA gave D and trimming, while V, J and clone size come from that table. In all, the sample holds 2,500,000 or so clones, and approximately 92% of those were seen once. The top ten constitute under 0.15% of the sample.

The sample originates from a study of shared clonotypes between healthy human individuals (dated by TCRdb to 2018 to 2021). Background on the whole study: The cohort comprised a couple of women and three men aged 18 to 49 years. For each donor, CD4 naive and CD4 memory were each run on three plates, CD8 naive on two plates, and CD8 memory on one plate. Different laboratories and diverse techniques were used to prepare libraries and sequence TCR repertoires, to increase sequencing depth and limit assay-specific biases. The study deeply sequenced blood TCR repertoires of several healthy adults to estimate repertoire size and the extent of clonotype sharing between individuals. Each donor's leukapheresis produced roughly between roughly 0.9 and 8.9 billion PBMCs.

Trimming accounts for 10 bases at V and 3 bases at J, while the number of junction bases matched to no gene is 11. The germline V gene specifies WSHSY as CDR1 and SAAADI as CDR2. The CDR3 goes from the cysteine to the phenylalanine over 14 residues. CDR3 DNA only is kept here, 42 bases in frame from base 1. The donors were healthy, HIV-negative adults who had no recently reported acute infections or vaccinations. Every donor was a Caucasian adult residing in Nashville, Tennessee, USA. CD4+ T cells were enriched by magnetic negative selection, after which naive cells were positively selected on CD45RA and the negative fraction was taken as the memory subset. Blood was collected by leukapheresis, and PBMCs were isolated by Ficoll-Histopaque density gradient centrifugation and then cryopreserved in liquid nitrogen vapor phase. Analytical flow cytometry was used to check the purity and quantity of each magnetically sorted T cell population. Each sorted fraction had its genomic DNA isolated and then quantified by UV absorbance on a Nanodrop 2000c.

Here is what the overall study found, with its caveats: Based on pairwise subsampling, the degree of clonotype sharing among donors was expected to be affected by sequencing depth. Incomplete sequencing was indicated by rarefaction of sorted-subset datasets, despite the large sequencing depth. Estimated clonotype richness was generally larger for naive than for memory subsets. Sampling was restricted to blood, and TCR repertoires in tissue are likely to differ from TCR repertoires in blood. Sharing across a handful of donors was observed for roughly 5% of naive CD4, 3% to 3.5% of naive CD8, about 2.5% of memory CD4, and about 0.39% of memory CD8 clonotypes. The genetic and exposure-history diversity represented was limited by the small number of donors. Compared with non-shared clonotypes, the clonotypes found in all four sorted-subset donors had higher generation probabilities.

Rearrangement joined TRBV10-2 to TRBJ2-7; 8 central nucleotides agree with TRBD2. This TCR was recovered from a man in his late teens or twenties in good health. The specimen sequenced was naive CD4+ T cells sorted from blood. According to the study, the label for this sample's cell subset or site signals: CD45RA+ positively selected. CDR3 sequence: CAISRGAGNYEQYF. The DNA is TGCGCCATCTCGCGGGGGGCGGGCAACTACGAGCAGTACTTC.